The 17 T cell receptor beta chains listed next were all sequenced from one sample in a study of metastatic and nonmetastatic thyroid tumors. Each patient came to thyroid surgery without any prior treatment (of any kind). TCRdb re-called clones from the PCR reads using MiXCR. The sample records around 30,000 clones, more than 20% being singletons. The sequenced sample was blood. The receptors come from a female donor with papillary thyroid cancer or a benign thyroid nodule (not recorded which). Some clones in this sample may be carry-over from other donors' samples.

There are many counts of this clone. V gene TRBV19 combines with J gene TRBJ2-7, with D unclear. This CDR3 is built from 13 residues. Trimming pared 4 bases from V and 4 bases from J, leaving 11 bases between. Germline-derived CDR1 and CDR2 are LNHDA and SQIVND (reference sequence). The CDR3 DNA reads TGTGCCAGTAGTACAAATACAGAATACGAGCAGTACTTC. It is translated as CASSTNTEYEQYF.

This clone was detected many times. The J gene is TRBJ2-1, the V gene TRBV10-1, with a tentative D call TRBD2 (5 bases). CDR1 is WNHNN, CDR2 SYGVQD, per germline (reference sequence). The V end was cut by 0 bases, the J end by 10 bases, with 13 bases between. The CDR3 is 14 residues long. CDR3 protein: CASSESPGRGEQFF. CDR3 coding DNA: TGCGCCAGCAGTGAGTCGCCCGGTCGGGGAGAGCAGTTCTTC.

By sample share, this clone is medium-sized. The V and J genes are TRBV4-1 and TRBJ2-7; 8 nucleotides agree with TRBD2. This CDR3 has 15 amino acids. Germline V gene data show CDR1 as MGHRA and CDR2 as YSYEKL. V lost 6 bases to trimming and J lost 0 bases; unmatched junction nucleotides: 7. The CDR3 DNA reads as TGCGCCAGCAGTCCAAGCGGGGGAAGCTCCTACGAGCAGTACTTC. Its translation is CASSPSGGSSYEQYF.

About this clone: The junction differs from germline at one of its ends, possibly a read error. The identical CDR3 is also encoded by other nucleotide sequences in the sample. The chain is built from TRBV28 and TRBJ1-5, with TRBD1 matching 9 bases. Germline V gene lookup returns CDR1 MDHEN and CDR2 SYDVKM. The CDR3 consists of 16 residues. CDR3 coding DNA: TGTGCCAGCAGTCCGACTGGACAGGGGTTAGGTCAGCCCCAGCACTTT. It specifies CASSPTGQGLGQPQHF.

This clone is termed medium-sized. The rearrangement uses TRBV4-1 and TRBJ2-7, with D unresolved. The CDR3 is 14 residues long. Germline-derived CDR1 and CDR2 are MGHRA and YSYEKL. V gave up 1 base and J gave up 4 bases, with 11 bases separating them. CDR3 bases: TGCGCCAGCAGCCAAGTTGGAGATATGTACGAGCAGTACTTC. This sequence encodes CASSQVGDMYEQYF.

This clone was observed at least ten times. The CDR3, as DNA: TGTGCCAGCAGCTCCACTGGGCCATTACCCAACTATGGCTACACCTTC. As protein: CASSSTGPLPNYGYTF. The chain is built from TRBV11-1 and TRBJ1-2; no reliable D call. CDR3 length equals 16 residues. V was pared by 4 bases and J by 2 bases, with 17 bases between. Germline lookup yields CDR1 SGHAT and CDR2 FQDESV (reference sequence).

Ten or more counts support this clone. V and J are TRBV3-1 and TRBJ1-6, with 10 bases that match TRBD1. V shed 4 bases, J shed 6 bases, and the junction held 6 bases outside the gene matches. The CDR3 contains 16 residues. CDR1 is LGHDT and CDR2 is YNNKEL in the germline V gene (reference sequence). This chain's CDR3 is CASSRRQGAFNSPLHF. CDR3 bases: TGTGCCAGCAGCCGGCGACAGGGGGCTTTTAATTCACCCCTCCACTTT.

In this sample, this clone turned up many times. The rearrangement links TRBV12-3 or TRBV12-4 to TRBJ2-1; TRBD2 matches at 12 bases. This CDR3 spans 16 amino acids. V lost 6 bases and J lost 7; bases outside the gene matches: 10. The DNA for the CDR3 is TGTGCCAGCAGGACCGATCTAGCGGGAGGGCCAAATGAGCAGTTCTTC. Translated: CASRTDLAGGPNEQFF.

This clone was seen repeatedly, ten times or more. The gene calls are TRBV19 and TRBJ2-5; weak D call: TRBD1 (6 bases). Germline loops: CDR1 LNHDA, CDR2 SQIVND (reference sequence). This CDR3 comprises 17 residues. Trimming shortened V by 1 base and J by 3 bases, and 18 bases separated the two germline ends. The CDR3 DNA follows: TGTGCCAGTAGTATAGTCCGGCCGGGACACCCAAAAGAGACCCAGTACTTC. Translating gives CASSIVRPGHPKETQYF.

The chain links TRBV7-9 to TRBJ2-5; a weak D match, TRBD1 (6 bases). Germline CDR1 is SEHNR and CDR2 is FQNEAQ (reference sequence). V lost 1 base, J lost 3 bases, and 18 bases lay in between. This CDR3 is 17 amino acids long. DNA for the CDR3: TGTGCCAGCAGCTTAGGGAGGACAGTGTCACCCAAAGAGACCCAGTACTTC. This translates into CASSLGRTVSPKETQYF.

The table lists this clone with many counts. The CDR3 region has the DNA TGTGCCTGGAGTGTACAGGGGGTCCACAGGGGAGCTGAAGCTTTCTTT. Translating it yields CAWSVQGVHRGAEAFF. The V gene is TRBV30, the J gene TRBJ1-1, with TRBD1 matching 8 bases. CDR3 length: 16 residues. From germline, CDR1 is GTSNPN and CDR2 SVGIG (reference sequence). J was trimmed by 6 bases and V by 0 bases; bases with no gene match: 12. Together with reference TRBV30 and TRBJ1-1, the CDR3 gives the full variable domain: SQTIHQWPATLVQPVGSPLSLECTVEGTSNPNLYWYRQAAGRGLQLLFYSVGIGQISSEVPQNLSASRPQDRQFILSSKKLLLSDSGFYLCAWSVQGVHRGAEAFFGQGTRLTVV.

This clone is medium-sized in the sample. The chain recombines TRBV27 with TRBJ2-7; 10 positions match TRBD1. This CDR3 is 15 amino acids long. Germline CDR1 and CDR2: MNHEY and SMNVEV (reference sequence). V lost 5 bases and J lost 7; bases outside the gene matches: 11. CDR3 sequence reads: CASSPQTGGEGEQYF. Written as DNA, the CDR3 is TGTGCCAGCAGTCCCCAGACAGGGGGCGAGGGGGAGCAGTACTTC.

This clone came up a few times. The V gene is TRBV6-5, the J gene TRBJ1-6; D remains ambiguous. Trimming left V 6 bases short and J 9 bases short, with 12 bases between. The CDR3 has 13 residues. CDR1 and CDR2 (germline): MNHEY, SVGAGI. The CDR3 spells CASSLGGGSPLHF. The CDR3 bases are TGTGCCAGCAGCTTAGGCGGCGGTTCACCCCTCCACTTT.

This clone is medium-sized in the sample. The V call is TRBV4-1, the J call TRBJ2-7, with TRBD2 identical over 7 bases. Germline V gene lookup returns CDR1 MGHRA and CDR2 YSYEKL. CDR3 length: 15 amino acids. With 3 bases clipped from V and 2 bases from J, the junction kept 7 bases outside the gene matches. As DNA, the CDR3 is TGCGCCAGCAGCCAGGGGGGGAGGGCCACCTACGAGCAGTACTTC. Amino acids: CASSQGGRATYEQYF.

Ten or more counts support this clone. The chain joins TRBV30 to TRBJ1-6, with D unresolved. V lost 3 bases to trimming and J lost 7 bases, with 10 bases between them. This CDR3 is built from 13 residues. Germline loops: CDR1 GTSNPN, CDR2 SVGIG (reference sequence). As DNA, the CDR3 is TGTGCCTGGAGCCAAACGATGAATTCACCCCTCCACTTT. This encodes CAWSQTMNSPLHF.

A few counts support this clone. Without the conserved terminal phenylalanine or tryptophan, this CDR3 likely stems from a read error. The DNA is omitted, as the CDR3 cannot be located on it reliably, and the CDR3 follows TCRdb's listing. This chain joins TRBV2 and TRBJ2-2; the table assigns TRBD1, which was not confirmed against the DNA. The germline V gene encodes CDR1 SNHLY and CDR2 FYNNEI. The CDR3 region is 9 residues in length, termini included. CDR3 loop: CASSARDRG.

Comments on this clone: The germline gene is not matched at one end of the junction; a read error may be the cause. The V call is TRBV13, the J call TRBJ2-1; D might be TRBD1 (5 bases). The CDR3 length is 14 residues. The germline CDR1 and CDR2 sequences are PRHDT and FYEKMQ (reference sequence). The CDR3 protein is CDRSPPTVYNDQFF. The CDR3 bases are TGTGACAGGAGCCCGCCGACAGTTTACAATGACCAGTTCTTC.